The 8 T cell receptor beta chains below were found in one sample sequenced in a study of blood T cell repertoires in COVID-19. Profiled with immunoSEQ multiplex PCR; TCRdb holds only in-frame clones, not every one. The sample contains fewer than 300,000 clones, 85% of which appear only once. The sequencing sample was made of peripheral blood. The receptors here all came from a human donor in a cohort sampled during active COVID-19.

The DNA for the CDR3 is TGCGCCAGCAGCCCACTCATATCCCTCACCGGGGAGCTGTTTTTT. This gives the protein CASSPLISLTGELFF. The chain recombines TRBV5-1 with TRBJ2-2; D is unresolved. The CDR3 contains 15 residues. Trimming removed 4 bases from V and 4 bases from J, with 14 bases in between. The germline CDR1 and CDR2 sequences are SGHRS and YFSETQ.

CDR3 sequence: CASSAGQGNYGYTF. The CDR3 nucleotides read TGTGCCAGCAGCGCCGGACAGGGGAACTATGGCTACACCTTC. This chain joins TRBV3-1 (or the pseudogene TRBV3-2) and TRBJ1-2, with 9 bases lining up with TRBD1. The V gene end was trimmed by 5 bases and the J gene end by 2 bases; junction bases not matched to a gene: 3. The CDR3 consists of 14 residues. The germline V gene encodes CDR1 LGHDT and CDR2 YNNKEL (reference sequence).

V is TRBV6-5 and J is TRBJ2-1; 13 bases match TRBD2. This CDR3 contains 16 residues. The junction had 6 bases not matched to a gene; V was cut back by 4 bases and J by 6 bases. Germline assignment: CDR1 MNHEY and CDR2 SVGAGI. The CDR3 sequence: CASSSTGLAGANEQFF. DNA for the CDR3: TGTGCCAGCAGTTCGACCGGACTAGCGGGAGCCAATGAGCAGTTCTTC.

V and J are TRBV7-8 and TRBJ1-1, with D tentatively TRBD1 (5 bases). V was pared by 5 bases and J by 6 bases, with 22 bases between. The CDR3 runs 16 residues. Per the germline V gene, CDR1 is SGHVS and CDR2 is FQNEAQ. The CDR3 loop is CASSPSPGQGSPEAFF. Written as DNA, the CDR3 is TGTGCCAGCAGCCCATCTCCAGGGCAGGGCAGTCCTGAAGCTTTCTTT.

DNA for the CDR3: TGTGCTCTAGGGGGCCAGGAAGCTTTCTTT. Residues: CALGGQEAFF. The V call is TRBV24-1, the J call TRBJ1-1, with 7 bases aligning to TRBD1. CDR1 and CDR2 from the germline V gene are KGHDR and SFDVKD. This CDR3 contains 10 residues.

This clone was counted a single time. The CDR3 is CAWSVGLANEQYF. CDR3 nucleotide sequence: TGTGCCTGGAGTGTCGGACTAGCGAACGAGCAGTACTTC. The chain links TRBV30 to TRBJ2-7; TRBD2 agrees at 9 bases. The CDR3 contains 13 residues. J was trimmed by 5 bases and V by 0 bases; bases with no gene match: 2. The V gene's germline CDR1 is GTSNPN and CDR2 SVGIG (reference sequence).

The chain is built from TRBV15 and TRBJ2-1; D is perhaps TRBD2 (6 bases). The ends were cut back, 0 bases at V and 4 bases at J, with 13 bases in the middle. The CDR3 covers 16 residues. Germline loops: CDR1 LNHNV, CDR2 YYDKDF (reference sequence). CDR3 sequence (DNA): TGTGCCACCAGCAGAGACCGGGACTTCCTTTACAATGAGCAGTTCTTC. Translating it yields CATSRDRDFLYNEQFF.

The genes are TRBV18 and TRBJ1-4, with D perhaps TRBD1 (5 bases). CDR1 and CDR2 (germline): KGHSH, LQKENI. The ends were cut back, 3 bases at V and 8 bases at J, with 13 bases in the middle. This CDR3 region has 14 residues. This CDR3 is CASSPRGVGEKLFF. In DNA, the CDR3 is TGTGCCAGCTCACCGCGGGGGGTCGGCGAAAAACTGTTTTTT.